The rows below give T cell receptor beta chains drawn from one sample of a study of T-cell reconstitution after alpha-beta-depleted transplantation in children. Each CDR3 protein is one row after TCRdb ran MiXCR on the PCR reads. Of some 200,000 distinct CDR3 sequences in the sample, 7.5% to 9.5% are singletons; the top ten hold about 40%. This specimen consisted of PBMCs, mostly from graft donor cells, obtained 360 days after TCRalphabeta/CD19-depleted stem cell transplant. These receptors all stem from a male patient aged 2 to 9 who had a stem cell transplant for acute myeloid leukemia, so the T cells may come from the graft donor. CDR3s include the opening cysteine and the closing phenylalanine or tryptophan. D genes are given only for firm matches. Clone size, where shown, is once, few, many, or a class for clones that have expanded.

clone size,D gene,J gene,V gene,CDR3 protein,CDR3 DNA
NA,NA,TRBJ2-5,TRBV7-9,CASSVRQETQYF,TGTGCCAGCAGCGTTCGCCAAGAGACCCAGTACTTC
few,NA,TRBJ2-1,TRBV5-1,CASITHPEGYNEQFF,TGCGCCAGCATCACCCACCCGGAGGGGTACAATGAGCAGTTCTTC
few,NA,TRBJ2-7,TRBV7-7,CASSPAPGTEQYF,TGTGCTAGCAGCCCCGCCCCAGGGACCGAGCAGTACTTC
few,NA,TRBJ1-5,TRBV20-1,CSALDWRVGNQPQHF,TGCAGTGCTTTGGACTGGAGGGTAGGCAATCAGCCCCAGCATTTT
many,TRBD2,TRBJ2-5,TRBV4-1,CASSQDGPSGGETQYF,TGCGCCAGCAGCCAAGATGGGCCTAGCGGGGGAGAGACCCAGTACTTC
many,NA,TRBJ1-4,TRBV29-1,CSVEGIDGEKLFF,TGCAGCGTTGAAGGGATCGACGGTGAAAAACTGTTTTTT
few,NA,TRBJ2-3,TRBV7-3,CASSSGSGTDTQYF,TGTGCCAGCAGTTCGGGGTCCGGCACAGATACGCAGTATTTT
many,NA,TRBJ1-2,TRBV7-8,CASSLVMFVGSNYGYTF,TGTGCCAGCAGCTTAGTGATGTTCGTGGGGTCAAACTATGGCTACACCTTC
few,NA,TRBJ1-1,TRBV7-4,CASSQDRTGRRTEAFF,TGTGCCAGCAGCCAAGATCGGACGGGGCGCCGGACTGAAGCTTTCTTT
few,NA,TRBJ1-4,TRBV29-1,CSVEGPTNEKLFF,TGCAGCGTGGAGGGGCCAACTAATGAAAAACTGTTTTTT
many,NA,TRBJ2-1,TRBV12-3/TRBV12-4,CASTTQLPSSYNEQFF,TGTGCCAGCACCACACAGCTCCCGAGCTCCTACAATGAGCAGTTCTTC
few,NA,TRBJ2-5,TRBV5-1,CASSLFTHPQETQYF,TGCGCCAGCAGCTTGTTTACGCACCCCCAAGAGACCCAGTACTTC
few,TRBD2,TRBJ2-3,TRBV7-9,CASSLLGEGTQYF,TGTGCCAGCAGTTTACTCGGGGAGGGAACGCAGTATTTT
few,TRBD1,TRBJ1-5,TRBV5-1,CASSNTGGGQPQHF,TGCGCCAGCAGCAATACAGGGGGGGGTCAGCCCCAGCATTTT
NA,NA,TRBJ2-1,TRBV7-8,CASSFRDRGLDEQFF,TGTGCCAGCAGCTTCCGGGACCGGGGCCTCGATGAGCAGTTCTTC
NA,NA,TRBJ1-1,TRBV6-2/TRBV6-3,CASSYNTGYTEAFF,TGTGCCAGCAGTTACAACACAGGGTACACTGAAGCTTTCTTT
many,NA,TRBJ1-6,TRBV11-2,CASSSYNSPLHF,TGTGCCAGCAGCTCCTATAATTCACCCCTCCACTTT
few,NA,TRBJ2-2,TRBV20-1,CSARSEGNLNTGELFF,TGCAGTGCTAGATCTGAGGGAAACCTGAACACCGGGGAGCTGTTTTTT
NA,TRBD1,TRBJ1-1,TRBV5-1,CASMETGISEAFF,TGCGCCAGCATGGAGACAGGGATCTCTGAAGCTTTCTTT
few,NA,TRBJ2-1,TRBV12-3/TRBV12-4,CASSSGATYNEQFF,TGTGCCAGCAGCTCGGGGGCCACCTACAATGAGCAGTTCTTC
few,TRBD1,TRBJ2-7,TRBV29-1,CSVVGQAGEQYF,TGCAGCGTTGTGGGACAGGCCGGCGAGCAGTACTTC
NA,TRBD2,TRBJ2-3,TRBV20-1,CSARGLAGVNGEHNGDTQYF,TGCAGTGCTAGAGGGCTAGCGGGGGTAAATGGAGAACACAATGGAGATACGCAGTATTTT
NA,NA,TRBJ2-2,TRBV12-3/TRBV12-4,CASSLHFLTSTGELFF,TGTGCCAGCAGTTTACACTTCCTAACTTCCACCGGGGAGCTGTTTTTT
NA,TRBD1,TRBJ1-1,TRBV12-3/TRBV12-4,CASSFDRGLVTEAFF,TGTGCCAGCAGTTTCGACAGGGGGCTCGTCACTGAAGCTTTCTTT
many,TRBD1,TRBJ1-5,TRBV29-1,CSVAGTGVNQPQHF,TGCAGCGTCGCAGGGACAGGGGTCAATCAGCCCCAGCATTTT
few,TRBD2,TRBJ2-1,TRBV27,CASKAAASGGNEQFF,TGTGCCAGCAAGGCGGCCGCTAGCGGCGGCAATGAGCAGTTCTTC
NA,NA,TRBJ2-1,TRBV4-2,CASSQGLAGAANEQFF,TGTGCCAGCAGCCAAGGGTTGGCGGGGGCCGCTAATGAGCAGTTCTTC
few,NA,TRBJ2-3,TRBV5-4,CASSLARHQDTQYF,TGTGCCAGCAGCTTGGCTAGGCACCAAGATACGCAGTATTTT
many,TRBD2,TRBJ2-3,TRBV20-1,CSAIPRGGAGDTQYF,TGCAGTGCCATTCCCCGGGGGGGTGCAGGAGATACGCAGTATTTT
few,NA,TRBJ2-5,TRBV21-1,CASGDGMSEETQYF,TGTGCCAGCGGGGATGGGATGTCGGAAGAGACCCAGTACTTC
NA,NA,TRBJ2-3,TRBV28,CASSPRRGLTDTQYF,TGTGCCAGCAGCCCCAGGAGAGGGCTCACAGATACGCAGTATTTT
NA,NA,TRBJ2-1,TRBV5-1,CASSLDTWRRYNEQFF,TGCGCCAGCAGCTTGGATACCTGGCGGAGGTACAATGAGCAGTTCTTC